The 23 T cell receptor beta chains reported below all come from one sample, sequenced in a study of cytomegalovirus exposure and HLA in healthy donors. PCR primers comprised 60 Vbeta and 13 Jbeta primers. Produced via immunoSEQ multiplex PCR; TCRdb's table is partial and in-frame only. Among about 120,000 clones listed, 74% were seen once. The sequencing input was PBMCs. These receptor sequences come from a human donor in good health.

The chain employs TRBV5-1 and TRBJ2-2, with D possibly matching TRBD2 (5 bases). The CDR3 runs to 15 residues. V was cut by 5 bases and J by 6 bases, with 17 bases left in between. In germline, CDR1 is SGHRS, CDR2 YFSETQ. CDR3 in amino acids: CASRGLPTESGELFF. In nucleotides, the CDR3 is TGCGCCAGCAGAGGACTCCCTACGGAATCCGGGGAGCTGTTTTTT.

The rearrangement joins TRBV7-2 to TRBJ1-1, with 12 bases lining up with TRBD1. Germline V CDR1 and CDR2: SGHTA, FQGNSA. The CDR3 length is 14 residues. V shed 7 bases, J shed 5 bases, and the junction held 5 bases outside the gene matches. The CDR3 is CASTRDRGRTEAFF. As DNA, the CDR3 is TGTGCCAGCACCCGGGACAGGGGGCGTACTGAAGCTTTCTTT.

This clone was seen a single time. V usage is TRBV5-6 and J usage is TRBJ2-7, with 10 bases identical to TRBD2. The CDR3 runs 16 residues. Germline CDR1 and CDR2: SGHDT and YYEEEE. V shed 2 bases and J 6 bases; nucleotides not matched to a gene: 11. CDR3 sequence reads: CASSLGGSGRYSEQYF. CDR3 bases: TGTGCCAGCAGCTTAGGTGGTAGCGGGAGGTACTCCGAGCAGTACTTC.

This clone appeared a few times. The chain has TRBV6-1 and TRBJ2-2; tentative D call: TRBD1 (6 bases). CDR1 and CDR2 from the germline V gene are MNHNS and SASEGT. This CDR3 has 14 amino acids. V lost 3 bases, J lost 5 bases, and 10 bases lay in between. In DNA, the CDR3 is TGTGCCAGCAGTGACGGACAGATTACCGGGGAGCTGTTTTTT. Encoded protein: CASSDGQITGELFF.

As regards this clone: One end of the junction is discordant with germline, which a read error may explain. This rearrangement joins TRBV6-1 to TRBJ1-2, with 7 bases matching TRBD1. The germline CDR1 and CDR2 sequences are MNHNS and SASEGT. The length of the CDR3 is 13 residues. The CDR3 sequence is CASREDRDYGYTF. The CDR3, as DNA: TGTGCCAGCAGGGAAGACAGGGACTATGGCTACACCTTC.

The gene calls are TRBV29-1 and TRBJ2-3, with 8 bases lining up with TRBD2. Germline V CDR1 and CDR2: SQVTM, ANQGSEA. This CDR3 spans 14 amino acids. With V trimmed by 8 bases and J by 6 bases, 13 bases remained unmatched. CDR3 bases: TGCAGCCCGACCGTAGCGGGAATTAGCGATACGCAGTATTTT. Its protein product is CSPTVAGISDTQYF.

The chain combines TRBV6-5 with TRBJ1-4; TRBD1 matches 9 bases. V was clipped by 6 bases and J by 5 bases; unmatched bases: 4. This CDR3 is built from 14 residues. Germline values: CDR1 MNHEY, CDR2 SVGAGI. CDR3 residues: CASRGQGRNEKLFF. CDR3 DNA sequence: TGTGCCAGCAGGGGACAGGGCCGAAATGAAAAACTGTTTTTT.

This chain uses TRBV28 with TRBJ2-1, with D maybe TRBD2 (5 bases). The CDR3 covers 14 residues. V was trimmed by 8 bases and J by 0 bases, leaving 11 bases between them. Germline V gene data show CDR1 as MDHEN and CDR2 as SYDVKM. The CDR3 sequence is CASRGPSSYNEQFF. CDR3 nucleotides: TGTGCCAGCCGGGGTCCGAGCTCCTACAATGAGCAGTTCTTC.

This chain joins TRBV29-1 and TRBJ2-2; 7 bases align to TRBD1. V shed 6 bases, J shed 7 bases, and the junction held 11 bases outside the gene matches. CDR1 SQVTM and CDR2 ANQGSEA come from the germline V gene. The CDR3 runs 14 residues. CDR3 amino acids: CSVTTGRENGELFF. CDR3 nucleotides: TGCAGCGTCACGACAGGGCGTGAGAACGGGGAGCTGTTTTTT.

The chain uses TRBV28 and TRBJ1-1; D is possibly TRBD1 (5 bases). V gave up 5 bases and J gave up 11 bases, with 18 bases separating them. This CDR3 region has 13 residues. The V gene's germline CDR1 is MDHEN and CDR2 SYDVKM. The DNA for the CDR3 is TGTGCCAGCAGTACCTCTTGGGCAGGGCGGGCTTTCTTT. Its protein is CASSTSWAGRAFF. Based on the CDR3 plus reference TRBV28 and TRBJ1-1, the full variable domain is DVKVTQSSRYLVKRTGEKVFLECVQDMDHENMFWYRQDPGLGLRLIYFSYDVKMKEKGDIPEGYSVSREKKERFSLILESASTNQTSMYLCASSTSWAGRAFFGQGTRLTVV.

V is TRBV5-1 and J is TRBJ2-5; 8 bases fit TRBD2. V trimming: 6 bases; J trimming: 0 bases; junction bases outside the gene matches: 13. Germline V gene data show CDR1 as SGHRS and CDR2 as YFSETQ. The CDR3 spans 17 residues. This chain's CDR3 is CASKGRVAGNDQETQYF. The CDR3 bases are TGCGCCAGCAAGGGTCGCGTAGCGGGGAACGACCAAGAGACCCAGTACTTC.

The chain is built from TRBV6-4 and TRBJ2-1, with TRBD2 matching 14 bases. The germline gives CDR1 MRHNA, CDR2 SNTAGT. CDR3 length: 24 residues. Trimming cost V 0 bases and J 4 bases; bases outside gene matches: 23. CDR3 DNA sequence: TGTGCCAGCAGTGACTCGATCCGGGTTGTGGCCCCTGGACTAGCGGGAGGCAAGTACAATGAGCAGTTCTTC. This translates into CASSDSIRVVAPGLAGGKYNEQFF.

This clone was counted only a few times. The chain is built from TRBV4-2 and TRBJ2-7; a possible D gene is TRBD2 (6 bases). Trimming left V 1 base short and J 6 bases short, with 13 bases between. The CDR3 runs 14 residues. Looked up from germline, CDR1 is LGHNA and CDR2 is YNFKEQ. The CDR3 loop is CASSQGESGAEQYF. The CDR3 DNA sequence: TGTGCCAGCAGCCAAGGCGAATCGGGAGCCGAGCAGTACTTC.

V gene TRBV5-4 combines with J gene TRBJ2-3, with 9 bases aligning to TRBD1. Germline loops: CDR1 SGHNT, CDR2 YYREEE (reference sequence). Germline trimming cut 4 bases from V and 5 bases from J; bases unmatched to any gene: 11. The CDR3 runs 16 residues. The CDR3 DNA sequence: TGTGCCAGCAGCGCGGGACAGGGTAGGTTGGGAGATACGCAGTATTTT. Translation: CASSAGQGRLGDTQYF.

This clone has a handful of counts. Germline is not matched at one junction end, which may reflect a read error. The chain employs TRBV7-9 and TRBJ1-3; TRBD1 aligns across 7 bases. Germline CDR1 SEHNR, CDR2 FQNEAQ (reference sequence). This CDR3 comprises 18 residues. Here the CDR3 DNA reads TGTTCCAGCAAATCTTCTAGCCTCCCCGGGGACAGCGGAAACACCATATATTTT. Protein sequence: CSSKSSSLPGDSGNTIYF.

This clone appeared once. This chain links TRBV5-1 with TRBJ2-3, with 7 bases aligning to TRBD2. Trimming took 2 bases from V and 0 from J; bases not matched to a gene: 6. Germline loops: CDR1 SGHRS, CDR2 YFSETQ. The CDR3 has 16 residues. For the CDR3, the DNA is TGCGCCAGCAGCTTCGACCTCGGGGGGAGCACAGATACGCAGTATTTT. Residues: CASSFDLGGSTDTQYF.

The rearrangement uses TRBV25-1 and TRBJ2-5; TRBD1 aligns across 9 bases. This CDR3 has 13 residues. V gave up 5 bases and J gave up 5 bases; unmatched junction bases: 3. CDR1 is MGHDK and CDR2 is SYGVNS in the germline V gene. The CDR3 DNA follows: TGTGCCAGCAGTAACAGGGGGCGGGAGACCCAGTACTTC. It specifies CASSNRGRETQYF.

This clone came up a few times. The CDR3 here is CASSLVGGYYGYTF. The CDR3 DNA reads TGTGCCAGCAGCTTGGTCGGGGGTTACTATGGCTACACCTTC. The chain combines TRBV5-5 with TRBJ1-2, with TRBD1 as a possible D gene (5 bases). With 0 bases removed from V and 3 bases from J, the gap between germline ends came to 9 bases. The CDR3 loop spans 14 amino acids. The germline V gene has CDR1 SGHKS and CDR2 YYEKEE (reference sequence). Combining the CDR3 with reference TRBV5-5 and TRBJ1-2 gives the whole variable domain DAGVTQSPTHLIKTRGQQVTLRCSPISGHKSVSWYQQVLGQGPQFIFQYYEKEERGRGNFPDRFSARQFPNYSSELNVNALLLGDSALYLCASSLVGGYYGYTFGSGTRLTVV.

The chain joins TRBV6-5 to TRBJ2-6; D remains unclear. CDR3 size: 16 residues. V dropped 2 bases and J dropped 0 bases, with 8 bases sitting between them. Germline CDR1 MNHEY, CDR2 SVGAGI. The chain's CDR3 is CASSYEQSSGANVLTF. The CDR3 coding sequence is TGTGCCAGCAGTTACGAACAGAGCTCTGGGGCCAACGTCCTGACTTTC.

The chain has TRBV7-2 and TRBJ2-3; 12 bases map to TRBD2. V lost 1 base and J lost 2; bases outside the gene matches: 4. The CDR3 sequence is 17 residues long. Looked up from germline, CDR1 is SGHTA and CDR2 is FQGNSA. The CDR3, as DNA: TGTGCCAGCAGCTTAGTACGACTAGCGGGAGCCACAGATACGCAGTATTTT. It yields the protein CASSLVRLAGATDTQYF.

This chain connects TRBV7-8 to TRBJ2-7; D is possibly TRBD1 (6 bases). CDR1 SGHVS and CDR2 FQNEAQ come from the germline V gene. Trimming removed 5 bases at V and 2 bases at J, with 16 bases between. The CDR3 contains 15 residues. The CDR3 nucleotides read TGTGCCAGCAGCCCCCAGGGGATAGACCCCTACGAGCAGTACTTC. Translated: CASSPQGIDPYEQYF. The variable domain in full, completed from reference TRBV7-8 and TRBJ2-7, reads GAGVSQSPRYKVAKRGQDVALRCDPISGHVSLFWYQQALGQGPEFLTYFQNEAQLDKSGLPSDRFFAERPEGSVSTLKIQRTQQEDSAVYLCASSPQGIDPYEQYFGPGTRLTVT.

This rearrangement joins TRBV28 to TRBJ2-7; 7 bases are a match to TRBD1. There are 17 residues in the CDR3. V dropped 1 base and J dropped 7; count of bases not matched to a gene: 16. Germline V gene data show CDR1 as MDHEN and CDR2 as SYDVKM. As DNA, the CDR3 is TGTGCCAGCAGTTTATCCCCACAGGGGACCTTAACGGGTGAGCAGTACTTC. Its translation: CASSLSPQGTLTGEQYF. Looking up the rest from reference TRBV28 and TRBJ2-7 gives the full variable domain: DVKVTQSSRYLVKRTGEKVFLECVQDMDHENMFWYRQDPGLGLRLIYFSYDVKMKEKGDIPEGYSVSREKKERFSLILESASTNQTSMYLCASSLSPQGTLTGEQYFGPGTRLTVT.

The V and J genes are TRBV14 and TRBJ1-1; the D is unclear. The CDR3 is 14 amino acids. Germline V gene data show CDR1 as SGHDN and CDR2 as FVKESK. The ends were cut back, 3 bases at V and 0 bases at J, with 8 bases in the middle. CDR3 coding DNA: TGTGCCAGCAGCCATAGCGGGATGAACACTGAAGCTTTCTTT. This sequence encodes CASSHSGMNTEAFF.